Below, one T cell receptor (beta chain) is given with its context. The antigen remains undetermined. This CDR3 comprises 14 residues. After removal of 1 base from V and 1 base from J, the junction contained 0 bases not matched to a gene. The germline gives CDR1 SQVTM, CDR2 ANQGSEA. This entry comes from a study of cytomegalovirus exposure and HLA in healthy donors. Study outcomes and limitations: CMV antigen specificity of three CMV-associated chains was confirmed in vitro.

PCR primers comprised 60 Vbeta and 13 Jbeta primers. Profiling relied on immunoSEQ multiplex PCR, and the TCRdb table lists in-frame clones only, not all of them. This table holds about 81,000 clones, 75% to 85% found once. The clonotype comes from a man between 45 and 60 years old in good health and CMV-seropositive. The chain joins TRBV29-1 to TRBJ2-7, with 11 bases aligning to TRBD2. Sequencing was done on a sample of PBMCs. Written as DNA, the CDR3 is TGCAGCGTTGAAGGACTAGCGGGATCCTACGAGCAGTACTTC. Translated, it gives CSVEGLAGSYEQYF.